This T cell receptor (beta chain) stems from a study of CDR3 diversity in severe acne. This CDR3 spans 17 amino acids. Trimming at V came to 4 bases and at J to 3 bases, leaving 11 bases not matched to a gene. CDR1 is KGHDR and CDR2 is SFDVKD in the germline V gene. This clonotype was observed many times. TCRdb analysed the PCR reads with MiXCR anew, one entry per CDR3 protein. The top ten clones hold approximately 13% of a sample with over 90,000 distinct CDR3 sequences, roughly half of them seen once. The chain couples TRBV24-1 to TRBJ1-3, with 7 bases fitting TRBD1. Sequenced input: blood. The sequence derives from a male donor with acne. The CDR3 DNA sequence: TGTGCCACCAGTGACCCCGGGACAGCCGGGGTTGGAAACACCATATATTTT. It translates to CATSDPGTAGVGNTIYF.